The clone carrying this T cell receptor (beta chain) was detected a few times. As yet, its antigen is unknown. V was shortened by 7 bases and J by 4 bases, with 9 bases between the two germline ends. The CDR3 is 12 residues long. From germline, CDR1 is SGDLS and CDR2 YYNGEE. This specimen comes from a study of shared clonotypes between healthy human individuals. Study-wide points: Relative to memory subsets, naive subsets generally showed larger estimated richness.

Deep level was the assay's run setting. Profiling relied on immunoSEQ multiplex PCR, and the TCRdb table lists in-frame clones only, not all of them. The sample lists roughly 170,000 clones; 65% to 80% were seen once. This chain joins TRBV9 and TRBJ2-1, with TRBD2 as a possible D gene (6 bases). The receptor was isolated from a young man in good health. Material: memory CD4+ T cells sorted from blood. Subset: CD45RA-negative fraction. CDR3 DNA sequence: TGTGCCAGCGGGGAGGAGTACAATGAGCAGTTCTTC. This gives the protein CASGEEYNEQFF.